This T cell receptor (beta chain) was found in a study of cytomegalovirus exposure and HLA in healthy donors. In the study overall: Membership in the Caucasian-associated ancestry cluster was found for 81% of approximately 430 genotyped donors. Study observations and caveats: The Asian-associated ancestry cluster reportedly had fewer N-insertions than the 666-donor mean in a later analysis. Reported results showed that the classifier diagnosed cytomegalovirus status with high specificity and sensitivity. Common viral pathogens seemed, in a later analysis, to connect with several of the most significant clusters.

PCR involved 60 Vbeta and 13 Jbeta primers. The table came from immunoSEQ multiplex PCR; TCRdb's copy has only in-frame clones and leaves some out. The table records about 160,000 clones, 77% of them present only once. With regard to this clone: Its antigen is not identified.

What was sequenced was PBMCs. The source of this sequence is a man in his forties or fifties in good health and CMV-seropositive.

The CDR3 nucleotides are TGTGCCAGCAGCTTCTCGGACAGGGCTAATCAGCCCCAGCATTTT. Translating gives CASSFSDRANQPQHF. The chain couples TRBV5-6 to TRBJ1-5; the match to TRBD1 covers 8 bases. The CDR3 has 15 amino acids. Germline CDR1 SGHDT, CDR2 YYEEEE. Trimming cost V 2 bases and J 4 bases; bases outside gene matches: 5.